The next 30 T cell receptor beta chains were all read from a single sample in a study of cytomegalovirus exposure and HLA in healthy donors. The PCR was carried out with 60 Vbeta primers and 13 Jbeta primers. Libraries were prepared by immunoSEQ multiplex PCR; TCRdb keeps only in-frame clonotypes and omits some of them. Of about 190,000 clones detected, 81% appear once; the ten largest clones hold less than 2%. The sequenced sample consisted of PBMCs. The receptors were sampled from a man between 18 and 35 years old in good health and CMV-seronegative.

This clone appeared a single time. The rearrangement joins TRBV9 to TRBJ1-1, with TRBD1 matching over 7 bases. The J segment lost 6 bases and the V segment lost 3 bases, leaving 11 bases of the junction unmatched. The CDR3 covers 15 residues. Germline assignment: CDR1 SGDLS and CDR2 YYNGEE. CDR3 DNA: TGTGCCAGCAGCGCCGCTCCCGGTGGACAGGCTGAAGCTTTCTTT. It specifies CASSAAPGGQAEAFF.

The V and J genes are TRBV7-8 and TRBJ1-1; weak D call: TRBD1 (6 bases). Trimming took 4 bases from V and 0 from J, leaving 15 bases between them. This CDR3 is 16 amino acids long. Germline V lookup: CDR1 SGHVS, CDR2 FQNEAQ. DNA for the CDR3: TGTGCCAGCAGCTGGGGGCAGATGCTACTGAACACTGAAGCTTTCTTT. Its protein product is CASSWGQMLLNTEAFF.

CDR3 nucleotide sequence: TGCGCCAGCAGCCAAGACGGGGGACCGATCAACTATGGCTACACCTTC. The encoded protein is CASSQDGGPINYGYTF. This chain links TRBV4-3 with TRBJ1-2; the D gene is possibly TRBD1 (5 bases). Germline V gene lookup returns CDR1 LGHNA and CDR2 YSLEER. This CDR3 spans 16 amino acids. Between the trimmed V and J ends, which lost 0 bases and 2 bases, there was a span of 13 bases.

The chain is built from TRBV7-2 and TRBJ1-1; TRBD1 agrees at 7 bases. Trimming took 5 bases from V and 2 from J; bases not matched to a gene: 11. This CDR3 region has 16 residues. CDR1 and CDR2 (germline): SGHTA, FQGNSA. CDR3 in DNA: TGTGCCAGCAGCATACGTCGGTACAGGGGAAACACTGAAGCTTTCTTT. Its protein product is CASSIRRYRGNTEAFF.

This chain links TRBV11-2 with TRBJ2-1; possible D gene TRBD2, 6 bases. The germline gives CDR1 SGHAT, CDR2 FQNNGV. This CDR3 is built from 14 residues. V was cut by 7 bases and J by 3 bases, with 13 bases left in between. CDR3 amino acids: CASKEAGGYNEQFF. CDR3 bases: TGTGCCAGCAAGGAGGCCGGGGGCTACAATGAGCAGTTCTTC.

With regard to this clone: The junction departs from germline at one end; a sequencing error may be responsible. V usage is TRBV7-7 and J usage is TRBJ2-2, with 10 bases lining up with TRBD2. The germline CDR1 and CDR2 sequences are SSHAT and FNYEAQ (reference sequence). There are 16 residues in the CDR3. CDR3 sequence reads: CASSHSSGGNTGELFF. The CDR3 DNA reads as TGTGCTAGCAGCCATTCTAGCGGGGGGAACACCGGGGAGCTGTTTTTT.

Comment on this clone: Other DNA sequences in this specimen translate into the identical CDR3. J is TRBJ1-2 and V is TRBV20-1; no clear D. Germline CDR1 reads DFQATT; CDR2 reads SNEGSKA (reference sequence). CDR3 length: 11 residues. The V and J ends lost 6 bases and 3 bases respectively, with 8 bases between them. The CDR3 nucleotides are TGCAGTGCCACGGGTTACTATGGCTACACCTTC. As protein: CSATGYYGYTF.

The chain uses TRBV9 and TRBJ1-5, with TRBD1 as a possible D gene (5 bases). V lost 1 base and J 2 bases, leaving 16 bases between the germline ends. Germline assignment: CDR1 SGDLS and CDR2 YYNGEE. The CDR3 is 17 amino acids. This chain's CDR3 is CASSVFRRGGGNQPQHF. The CDR3 nucleotides read TGTGCCAGCAGCGTATTCCGGAGGGGCGGTGGCAATCAGCCCCAGCATTTT. Using reference TRBV9 and TRBJ1-5 for the parts outside the CDR3, the full variable domain is DSGVTQTPKHLITATGQRVTLRCSPRSGDLSVYWYQQSLDQGLQFLIQYYNGEERAKGNILERFSAQQFPDLHSELNLSSLELGDSALYFCASSVFRRGGGNQPQHFGDGTRLSIL.

The CDR3 spells CASSPGTGARSGNTIYF. CDR3 coding DNA: TGTGCCAGCAGCCCCGGGACAGGGGCCCGCTCTGGAAACACCATATATTTT. V and J are TRBV7-9 and TRBJ1-3; 10 bases match TRBD1. The CDR3 extends over 17 amino acids. Germline V gives CDR1 SEHNR, CDR2 FQNEAQ (reference sequence). J was trimmed by 0 bases and V by 5 bases; bases with no gene match: 7.

This rearrangement joins TRBV10-1 to TRBJ2-2; weak D call: TRBD2 (7 bases). CDR1 and CDR2 from the germline V gene are WNHNN and SYGVQD (reference sequence). This CDR3 is built from 23 residues. V was shortened by 7 bases and J by 0 bases, with 36 bases between the two germline ends. The CDR3 sequence is CASNPEFPREEKGGETNTGELFF. CDR3 DNA: TGCGCCAGCAACCCCGAGTTCCCCAGGGAGGAAAAGGGGGGGGAAACGAACACCGGGGAGCTGTTTTTT.

This clone was counted only a few times. V usage is TRBV15 and J usage is TRBJ2-7; 10 bases match TRBD1. V was pared by 5 bases and J by 4 bases, with 8 bases of the junction left unmatched. Per the germline V gene, CDR1 is LNHNV and CDR2 is YYDKDF (reference sequence). CDR3 length equals 15 residues. The CDR3 DNA is TGTGCCACCAGCCAGCGGGGACAGGGGATATACGAGCAGTACTTC. It yields the protein CATSQRGQGIYEQYF. Using reference TRBV15 and TRBJ2-7 for the parts outside the CDR3, the full variable domain is DAMVIQNPRYQVTQFGKPVTLSCSQTLNHNVMYWYQQKSSQAPKLLFHYYDKDFNNEADTPDNFQSRRPNTSFCFLDIRSPGLGDTAMYLCATSQRGQGIYEQYFGPGTRLTVT.

V gene TRBV30 combines with J gene TRBJ2-5, with TRBD1 as a possible D gene (5 bases). Germline V gene data show CDR1 as GTSNPN and CDR2 as SVGIG (reference sequence). The CDR3 is 10 amino acids. V gave up 5 bases and J gave up 11 bases, with 12 bases separating them. The CDR3 sequence is CAWHHRSQYF. The CDR3 region has the DNA TGTGCCTGGCACCACAGGAGTCAGTACTTC.

This chain connects TRBV5-5 to TRBJ2-7; 7 bases agree with TRBD1. The CDR3 totals 15 residues. V lost 3 bases, J lost 0 bases, and 6 bases stayed unmatched. Looked up from germline, CDR1 is SGHKS and CDR2 is YYEKEE (reference sequence). CDR3 in DNA: TGTGCCAGCAGCTCCCCCAGGGGGAGCTCCTACGAGCAGTACTTC. Its protein product is CASSSPRGSSYEQYF.

The chain links TRBV7-8 to TRBJ1-5; the D is unclear. Germline lookup yields CDR1 SGHVS and CDR2 FQNEAQ. The V end lost 4 bases, the J end lost 5 bases, and 12 bases lay between the germline ends. This CDR3 comprises 14 residues. CDR3 loop: CASSSAGTYQPQHF. CDR3 coding DNA: TGTGCCAGCAGCTCTGCGGGAACATATCAGCCCCAGCATTTT.

The V gene is TRBV2, the J gene TRBJ2-3; no clear D gene. Per the germline V gene, CDR1 is SNHLY and CDR2 is FYNNEI. This CDR3 contains 13 residues. V was cut by 2 bases and J by 4 bases, with 7 bases left in between. CDR3 amino acids: CASSEWSPDTQYF. CDR3 coding DNA: TGTGCCAGCAGTGAATGGAGCCCAGATACGCAGTATTTT.

This rearrangement joins TRBV7-2 to TRBJ2-7; D not resolved. The V end lost 3 bases, the J end lost 5 bases, and 17 bases lay between the germline ends. CDR1 is SGHTA and CDR2 is FQGNSA in the germline V gene. The CDR3 is 15 residues long. For the CDR3, the DNA is TGTGCCAGCAGCTTTCCCCTGGCGGTATCCAACGAGCAGTACTTC. This gives the protein CASSFPLAVSNEQYF.

The chain couples TRBV11-2 to TRBJ1-4; D is possibly TRBD1 (5 bases). CDR3 length: 16 amino acids. The germline V and J ends were trimmed by 1 base and 7 bases, with 16 bases remaining between them. Germline V gene data show CDR1 as SGHAT and CDR2 as FQNNGV. CDR3 DNA: TGTGCCAGCAGCTTAGTGGGGCAGGGACTTGGTGAAAAACTGTTTTTT. Translation: CASSLVGQGLGEKLFF.

The J gene is TRBJ1-4, the V gene TRBV9; 8 bases align to TRBD1. The CDR3 consists of 14 residues. CDR1 is SGDLS and CDR2 is YYNGEE in the germline V gene. V lost 3 bases to trimming and J lost 6 bases; unmatched junction nucleotides: 4. CDR3 in DNA: TGTGCCAGCAGCGGAGACAGGGGTGATGAAAAACTGTTTTTT. Protein sequence: CASSGDRGDEKLFF. Using reference TRBV9 and TRBJ1-4 for the parts outside the CDR3, the full variable domain is DSGVTQTPKHLITATGQRVTLRCSPRSGDLSVYWYQQSLDQGLQFLIQYYNGEERAKGNILERFSAQQFPDLHSELNLSSLELGDSALYFCASSGDRGDEKLFFGSGTQLSVL.

CDR3 region: CSATWGNNEQFF. The CDR3 DNA follows: TGCAGCGCCACCTGGGGCAACAATGAGCAGTTCTTC. The rearrangement uses TRBV29-1 and TRBJ2-1, with D tentatively TRBD1 (5 bases). Germline CDR1 reads SQVTM; CDR2 reads ANQGSEA. Trimming left V 7 bases short and J 5 bases short, with 12 bases between. The length of the CDR3 is 12 residues.

The V and J genes are TRBV25-1 and TRBJ2-2, with D perhaps TRBD2 (7 bases). This CDR3 comprises 14 residues. CDR1 and CDR2 from the germline V gene are MGHDK and SYGVNS. Trimming stripped 6 bases from V and 6 bases from J, with 14 bases between. Here the CDR3 DNA reads TGTGCCAGCAGGAGGGAGGGGGAGGCCGGGGAGCTGTTTTTT. This codes for CASRREGEAGELFF.

This chain links TRBV6-5 with TRBJ2-1, with 9 positions matching TRBD1. The CDR3 is made up of 14 amino acids. V shed 6 bases and J 9 bases; nucleotides not matched to a gene: 9. Germline values: CDR1 MNHEY, CDR2 SVGAGI. CDR3 protein: CASRRQGEYSEQFF. Written as DNA, the CDR3 is TGTGCCAGCAGGCGACAGGGGGAATATAGTGAGCAGTTCTTC.

In regard to this clone: One end of the junction fails to match germline, which may point to a read error. The J gene is TRBJ2-3, the V gene TRBV7-9; the D is unclear. CDR3 size: 9 residues. Germline CDR1 and CDR2: SEHNR and FQNEAQ (reference sequence). The CDR3 DNA is TGTGCCAGCAGCCCCGGGTCTAATTTT. Protein: CASSPGSNF.

The chain carries TRBV19 and TRBJ2-3; D is possibly TRBD2 (6 bases). The CDR3 consists of 16 residues. Trimming left V 6 bases short and J 2 bases short, with 18 bases between. Germline V gene data show CDR1 as LNHDA and CDR2 as SQIVND (reference sequence). Written as DNA, the CDR3 is TGTGCCAGTAGAGAGGGACCGGGAGCAAACACAGATACGCAGTATTTT. This translates into CASREGPGANTDTQYF.

The V call is TRBV23-1, the J call TRBJ2-1; a weak D match, TRBD1 (6 bases). TRBV23-1 has ORF status, its function being uncertain. The ends were cut back, 10 bases at V and 5 bases at J, with 18 bases in the middle. The CDR3 length is 14 residues. As DNA, the CDR3 is TGCGCCACCATGTCAGGGGCACCGAACAATGAGCAGTTCTTC. Protein product: CATMSGAPNNEQFF.

This chain joins TRBV11-2 and TRBJ1-2; tentative D call: TRBD1 (5 bases). V lost 5 bases to trimming and J lost 6 bases, with 13 bases between them. Per germline, CDR1 SGHAT and CDR2 FQNNGV. This CDR3 contains 13 residues. In nucleotides, the CDR3 is TGTGCCAGCAGCCTCAGGGCCTGGGATGGCTACACCTTC. Its translation is CASSLRAWDGYTF.

The J gene is TRBJ2-1, the V gene TRBV5-4; 11 bases are shared with TRBD2. Germline V gene data show CDR1 as SGHNT and CDR2 as YYREEE (reference sequence). The CDR3 consists of 16 residues. The junction had 7 bases not matched to a gene; V was cut back by 5 bases and J by 3 bases. The CDR3 spells CASRLPGTSGYNEQFF. CDR3 bases: TGTGCCAGCAGGCTACCCGGGACTAGCGGCTACAATGAGCAGTTCTTC.

The rearrangement links TRBV19 to TRBJ2-2, with D possibly being TRBD1 (6 bases). The ends were cut back, 4 bases at V and 4 bases at J, with 10 bases in the middle. Germline CDR1 is LNHDA and CDR2 is SQIVND (reference sequence). The CDR3 is 14 amino acids. This CDR3 reads CASSNNRATGELFF. DNA of the CDR3: TGTGCCAGTAGTAACAACAGGGCCACCGGGGAGCTGTTTTTT.

V is TRBV7-2 and J is TRBJ1-2; 8 positions match TRBD1. CDR3 length equals 15 residues. Germline V gives CDR1 SGHTA, CDR2 FQGNSA. V trimming: 4 bases; J trimming: 3 bases; junction bases outside the gene matches: 7. DNA for the CDR3: TGTGCCAGCAGCTCAAGGACAGGGTCGGACTATGGCTACACCTTC. The encoded protein is CASSSRTGSDYGYTF.

This clone has only one observation. The junction and the germline gene differ at one end; a read error may be behind it. V and J are TRBV7-9 and TRBJ2-7; D not resolved. This CDR3 is built from 14 residues. In germline, CDR1 is SEHNR, CDR2 FQNEAQ (reference sequence). The CDR3 reads CSSSLISVIHEQYF. The DNA of the CDR3 is TGTTCCAGCAGCTTAATCTCGGTTATCCACGAGCAGTACTTC.

V is TRBV2 and J is TRBJ1-6; D is ambiguous. Trimming took off 8 bases at V and 7 bases at J, with 9 bases between the two ends. Germline V gene lookup returns CDR1 SNHLY and CDR2 FYNNEI. The CDR3 is made up of 12 amino acids. The CDR3 loop reads CASFNRNSPLHF. The CDR3, as DNA: TGTGCCAGCTTCAACCGGAATTCACCCCTCCACTTT.